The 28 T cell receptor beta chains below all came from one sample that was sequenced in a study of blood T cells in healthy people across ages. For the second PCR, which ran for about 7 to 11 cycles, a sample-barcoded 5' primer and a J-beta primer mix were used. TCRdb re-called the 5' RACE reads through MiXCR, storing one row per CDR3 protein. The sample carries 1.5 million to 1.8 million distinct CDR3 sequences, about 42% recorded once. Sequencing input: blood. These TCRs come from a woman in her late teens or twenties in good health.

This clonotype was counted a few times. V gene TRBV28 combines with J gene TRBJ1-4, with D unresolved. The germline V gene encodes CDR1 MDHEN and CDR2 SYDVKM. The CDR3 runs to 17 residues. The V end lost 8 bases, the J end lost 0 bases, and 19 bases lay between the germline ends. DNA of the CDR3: TGTGCCAGCGGTTCGGGCTTCGGGTCGGCAACTAATGAAAAACTGTTTTTT. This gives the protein CASGSGFGSATNEKLFF.

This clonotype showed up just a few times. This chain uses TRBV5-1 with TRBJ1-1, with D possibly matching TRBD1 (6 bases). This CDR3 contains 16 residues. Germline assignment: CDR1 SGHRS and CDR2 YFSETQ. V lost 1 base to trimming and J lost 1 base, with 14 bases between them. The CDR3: CASSLTSGHQNTEAFF. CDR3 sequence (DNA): TGCGCCAGCAGCTTGACGTCGGGACACCAGAACACTGAAGCTTTCTTT.

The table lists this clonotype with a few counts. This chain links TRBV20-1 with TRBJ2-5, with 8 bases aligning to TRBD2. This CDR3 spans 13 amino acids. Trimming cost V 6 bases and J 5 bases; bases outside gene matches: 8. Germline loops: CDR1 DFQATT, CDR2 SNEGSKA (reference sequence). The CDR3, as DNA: TGCAGTGCCCCTCCAGCGGGAGATGAGACCCAGTACTTC. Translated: CSAPPAGDETQYF.

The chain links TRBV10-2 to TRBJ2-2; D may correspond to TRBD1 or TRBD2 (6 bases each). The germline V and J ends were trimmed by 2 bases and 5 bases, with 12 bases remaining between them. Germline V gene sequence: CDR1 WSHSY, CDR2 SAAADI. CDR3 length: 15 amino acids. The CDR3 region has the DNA TGCGCCAGCAGTGAGCGGGGGCGAAGGACCGGGGAGCTGTTTTTT. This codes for CASSERGRRTGELFF.

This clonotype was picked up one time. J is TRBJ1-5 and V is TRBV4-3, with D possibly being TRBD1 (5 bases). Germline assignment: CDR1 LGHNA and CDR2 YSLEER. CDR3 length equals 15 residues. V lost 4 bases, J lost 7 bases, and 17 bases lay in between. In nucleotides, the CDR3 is TGCGCCAGCAGCCCCTCCCGAGGGGTCGAACAGCCCCAGCATTTT. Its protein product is CASSPSRGVEQPQHF.

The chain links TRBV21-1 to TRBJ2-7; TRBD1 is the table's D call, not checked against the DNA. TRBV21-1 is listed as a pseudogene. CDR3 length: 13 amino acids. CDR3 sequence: CASSKDRGDEQYF. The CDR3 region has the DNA TGTGCCAGCAGCAAAGACAGGGGTGACGAGCAGTACTTC.

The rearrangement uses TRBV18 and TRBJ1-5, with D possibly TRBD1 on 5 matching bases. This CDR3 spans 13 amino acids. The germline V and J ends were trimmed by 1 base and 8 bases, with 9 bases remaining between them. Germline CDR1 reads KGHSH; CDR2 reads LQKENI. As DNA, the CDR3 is TGTGCCAGCTCACCACAGGGGCTAGAGCCCCAGCATTTT. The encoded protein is CASSPQGLEPQHF.

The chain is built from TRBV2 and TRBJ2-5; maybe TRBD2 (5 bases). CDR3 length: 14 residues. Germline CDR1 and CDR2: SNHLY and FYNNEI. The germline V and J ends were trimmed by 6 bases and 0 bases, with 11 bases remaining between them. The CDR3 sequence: CASRATRNQETQYF. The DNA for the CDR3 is TGTGCCAGCAGGGCTACTAGAAACCAAGAGACCCAGTACTTC. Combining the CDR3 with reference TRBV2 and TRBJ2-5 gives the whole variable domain EPEVTQTPSHQVTQMGQEVILRCVPISNHLYFYWYRQILGQKVEFLVSFYNNEISEKSEIFDDQFSVERPDGSNFTLKIRSTKLEDSAMYFCASRATRNQETQYFGPGTRLLVL.

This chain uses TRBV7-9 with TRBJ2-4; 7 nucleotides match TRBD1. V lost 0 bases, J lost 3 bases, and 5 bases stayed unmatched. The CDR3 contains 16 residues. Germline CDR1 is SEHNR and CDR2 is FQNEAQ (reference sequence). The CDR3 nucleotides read TGTGCCAGCAGCTTAGCGGGGACAGAGGTCAAAAACATTCAGTACTTC. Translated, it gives CASSLAGTEVKNIQYF. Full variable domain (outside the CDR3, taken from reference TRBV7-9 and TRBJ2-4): DTGVSQNPRHKITKRGQNVTFRCDPISEHNRLYWYRQTLGQGPEFLTYFQNEAQLEKSRLLSDRFSAERPKGSFSTLEIQRTEQGDSAMYLCASSLAGTEVKNIQYFGAGTRLSVL.

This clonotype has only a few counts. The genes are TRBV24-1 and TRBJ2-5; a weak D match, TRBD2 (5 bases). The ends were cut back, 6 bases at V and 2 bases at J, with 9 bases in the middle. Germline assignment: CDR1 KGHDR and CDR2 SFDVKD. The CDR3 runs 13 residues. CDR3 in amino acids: CATSQDYQETQYF. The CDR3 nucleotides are TGTGCCACCAGTCAAGACTATCAAGAGACCCAGTACTTC.

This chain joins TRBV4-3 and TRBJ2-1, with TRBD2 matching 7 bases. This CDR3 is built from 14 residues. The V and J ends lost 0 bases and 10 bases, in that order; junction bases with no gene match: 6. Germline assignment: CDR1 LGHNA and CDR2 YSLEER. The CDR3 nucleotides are TGCGCCAGCAGCCAAGAGGGAGGGGCTAAGGAGCAGTTCTTC. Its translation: CASSQEGGAKEQFF.

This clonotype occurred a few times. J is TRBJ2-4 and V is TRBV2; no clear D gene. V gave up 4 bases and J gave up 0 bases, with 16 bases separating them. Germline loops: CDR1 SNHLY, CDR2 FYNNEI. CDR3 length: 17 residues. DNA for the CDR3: TGTGCCAGCAGTGCCCTCCGTTTAGGCCGAGCCAAAAACATTCAGTACTTC. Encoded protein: CASSALRLGRAKNIQYF.

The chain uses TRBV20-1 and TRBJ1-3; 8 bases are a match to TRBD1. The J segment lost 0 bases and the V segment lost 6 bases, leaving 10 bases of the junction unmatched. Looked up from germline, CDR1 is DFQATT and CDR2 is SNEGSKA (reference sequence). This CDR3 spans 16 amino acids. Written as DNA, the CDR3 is TGCAGTGCACCCACCCCAGGGGGCTTCTCTGGAAACACCATATATTTT. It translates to CSAPTPGGFSGNTIYF.

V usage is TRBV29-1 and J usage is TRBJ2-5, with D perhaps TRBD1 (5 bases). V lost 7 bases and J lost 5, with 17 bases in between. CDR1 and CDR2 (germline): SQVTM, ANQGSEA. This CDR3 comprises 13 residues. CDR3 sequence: CSARVAEWETQYF. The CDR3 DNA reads TGCAGCGCCAGGGTGGCGGAGTGGGAGACCCAGTACTTC.

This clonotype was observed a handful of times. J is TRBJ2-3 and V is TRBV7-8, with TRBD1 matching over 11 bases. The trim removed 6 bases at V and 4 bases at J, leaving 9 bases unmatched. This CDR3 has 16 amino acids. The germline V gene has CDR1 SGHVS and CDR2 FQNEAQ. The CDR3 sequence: CASRGQGAVVSDTQYF. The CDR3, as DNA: TGTGCCAGCAGAGGACAGGGGGCGGTGGTCTCAGATACGCAGTATTTT.

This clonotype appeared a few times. The CDR3: CSAPRRTGGYSYEQYF. In DNA form, the CDR3 reads TGCAGTGCTCCACGCCGAACAGGGGGCTACTCCTACGAGCAGTACTTC. The chain links TRBV20-1 to TRBJ2-7; 9 positions match TRBD1. The CDR3 contains 16 residues. CDR1 and CDR2 (germline): DFQATT, SNEGSKA (reference sequence). The V segment lost 5 bases and the J segment 0 bases; nucleotides outside the gene matches: 11.

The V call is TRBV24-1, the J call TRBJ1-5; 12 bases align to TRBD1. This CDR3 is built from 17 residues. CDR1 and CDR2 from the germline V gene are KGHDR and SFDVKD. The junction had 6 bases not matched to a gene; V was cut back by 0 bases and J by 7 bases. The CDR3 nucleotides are TGTGCCACCAGTGATTTGAAGGGACAGGGGGCGCGGCAGCCCCAGCATTTT. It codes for CATSDLKGQGARQPQHF.

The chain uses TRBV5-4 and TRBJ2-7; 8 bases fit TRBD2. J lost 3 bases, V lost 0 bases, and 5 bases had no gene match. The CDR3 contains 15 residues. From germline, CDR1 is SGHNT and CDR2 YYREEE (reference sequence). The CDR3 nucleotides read TGTGCCAGCAGCTTGGAGGGACTAGACTTCTACGAGCAGTACTTC. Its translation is CASSLEGLDFYEQYF.

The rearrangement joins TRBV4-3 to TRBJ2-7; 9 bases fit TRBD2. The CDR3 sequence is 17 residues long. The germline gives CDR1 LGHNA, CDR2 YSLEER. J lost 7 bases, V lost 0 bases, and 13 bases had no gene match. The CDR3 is CASSQDFRASGDYEQYF. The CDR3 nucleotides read TGCGCCAGCAGCCAAGATTTTCGGGCTAGCGGGGATTATGAGCAGTACTTC.

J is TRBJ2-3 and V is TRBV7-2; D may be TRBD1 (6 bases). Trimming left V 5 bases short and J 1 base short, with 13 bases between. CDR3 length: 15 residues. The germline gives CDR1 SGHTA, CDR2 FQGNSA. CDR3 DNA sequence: TGTGCCAGCAGCGCCGGGACATACCGCACAGATACGCAGTATTTT. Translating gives CASSAGTYRTDTQYF.

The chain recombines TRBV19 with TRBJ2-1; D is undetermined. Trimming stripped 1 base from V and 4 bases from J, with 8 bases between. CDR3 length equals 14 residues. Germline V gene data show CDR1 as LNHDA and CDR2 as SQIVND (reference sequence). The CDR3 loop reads CASSIGSGYNEQFF. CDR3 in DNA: TGTGCCAGTAGTATAGGGTCAGGATACAATGAGCAGTTCTTC.

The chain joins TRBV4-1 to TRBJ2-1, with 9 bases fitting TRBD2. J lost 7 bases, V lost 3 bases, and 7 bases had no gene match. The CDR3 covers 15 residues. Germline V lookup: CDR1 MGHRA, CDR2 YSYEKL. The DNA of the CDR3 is TGCGCCAGCAGCCATCTAGCGGGGAGTGGGAATGAGCAGTTCTTC. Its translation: CASSHLAGSGNEQFF.

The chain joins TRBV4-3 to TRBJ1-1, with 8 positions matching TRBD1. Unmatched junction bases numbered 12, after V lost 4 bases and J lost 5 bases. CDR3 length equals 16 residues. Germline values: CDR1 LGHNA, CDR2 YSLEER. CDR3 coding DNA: TGCGCCAGCAGCCCCTTCGGACAGGGAGGGACGACTGAAGCTTTCTTT. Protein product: CASSPFGQGGTTEAFF.

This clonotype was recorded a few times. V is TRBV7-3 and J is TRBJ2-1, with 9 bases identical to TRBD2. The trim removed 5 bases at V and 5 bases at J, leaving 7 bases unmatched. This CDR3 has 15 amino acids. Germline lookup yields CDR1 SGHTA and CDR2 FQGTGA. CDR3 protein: CASSITSGYDNEQFF. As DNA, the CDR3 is TGTGCCAGCAGCATTACTAGCGGGTATGACAATGAGCAGTTCTTC.

The CDR3 here is CASSQEAGVGGYTF. In nucleotides, the CDR3 is TGCGCCAGCAGCCAAGAGGCCGGGGTGGGGGGCTACACCTTC. The chain uses TRBV4-3 and TRBJ1-2; D ambiguous. V was trimmed by 0 bases and J by 8 bases, leaving 13 bases between them. This CDR3 contains 14 residues. Germline CDR1 and CDR2: LGHNA and YSLEER.

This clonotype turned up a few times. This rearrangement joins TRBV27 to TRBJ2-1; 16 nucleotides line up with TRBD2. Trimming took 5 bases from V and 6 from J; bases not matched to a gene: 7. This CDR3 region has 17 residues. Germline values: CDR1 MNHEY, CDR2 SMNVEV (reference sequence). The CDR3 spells CASSPLGLAGGGNEQFF. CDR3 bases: TGTGCCAGCAGTCCTCTGGGACTAGCGGGAGGGGGCAATGAGCAGTTCTTC.

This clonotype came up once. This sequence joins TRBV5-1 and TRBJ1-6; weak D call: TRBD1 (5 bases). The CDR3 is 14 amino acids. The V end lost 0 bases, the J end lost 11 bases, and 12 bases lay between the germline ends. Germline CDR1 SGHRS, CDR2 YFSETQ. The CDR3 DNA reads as TGCGCCAGCAGCTTGGTCCAACCGGGACCACCCCTCCACTTT. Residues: CASSLVQPGPPLHF. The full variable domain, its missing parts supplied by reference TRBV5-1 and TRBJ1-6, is KAGVTQTPRYLIKTRGQQVTLSCSPISGHRSVSWYQQTPGQGLQFLFEYFSETQRNKGNFPGRFSGRQFSNSRSEMNVSTLELGDSALYLCASSLVQPGPPLHFGNGTRLTVT.

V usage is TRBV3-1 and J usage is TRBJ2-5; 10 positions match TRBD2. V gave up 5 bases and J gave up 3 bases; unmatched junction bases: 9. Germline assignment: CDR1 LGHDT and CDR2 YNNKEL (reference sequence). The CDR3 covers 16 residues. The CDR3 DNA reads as TGTGCCAGCAGCGCAGTCGTCCTAGCGGGGGAAGAGACCCAGTACTTC. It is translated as CASSAVVLAGEETQYF.